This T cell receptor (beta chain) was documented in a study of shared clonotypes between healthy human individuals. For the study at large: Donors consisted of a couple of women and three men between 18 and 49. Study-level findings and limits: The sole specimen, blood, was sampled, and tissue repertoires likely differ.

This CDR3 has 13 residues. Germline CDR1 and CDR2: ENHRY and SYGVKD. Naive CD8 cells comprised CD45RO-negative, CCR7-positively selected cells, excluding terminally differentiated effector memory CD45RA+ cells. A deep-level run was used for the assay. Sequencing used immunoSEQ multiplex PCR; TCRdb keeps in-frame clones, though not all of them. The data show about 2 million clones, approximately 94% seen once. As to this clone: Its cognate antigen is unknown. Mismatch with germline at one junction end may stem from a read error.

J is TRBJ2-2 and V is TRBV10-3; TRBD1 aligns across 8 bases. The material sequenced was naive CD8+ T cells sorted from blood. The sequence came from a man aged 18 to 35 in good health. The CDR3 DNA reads TGTGCCATCAGGACAGGGGAGACCGCGGAGCTGTTTTTT. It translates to CAIRTGETAELFF.